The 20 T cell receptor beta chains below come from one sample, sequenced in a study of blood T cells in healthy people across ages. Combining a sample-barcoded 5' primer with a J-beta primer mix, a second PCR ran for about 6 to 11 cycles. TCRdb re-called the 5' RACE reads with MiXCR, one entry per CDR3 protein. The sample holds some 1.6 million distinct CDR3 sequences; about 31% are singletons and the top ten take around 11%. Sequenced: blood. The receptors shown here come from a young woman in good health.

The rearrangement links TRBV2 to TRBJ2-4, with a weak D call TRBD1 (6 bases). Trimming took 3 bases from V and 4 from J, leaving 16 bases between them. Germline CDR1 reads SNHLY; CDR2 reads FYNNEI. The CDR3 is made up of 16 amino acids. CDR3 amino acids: CASSEASGARKNIQYF. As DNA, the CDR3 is TGTGCCAGCAGTGAGGCGTCAGGGGCACGTAAAAACATTCAGTACTTC.

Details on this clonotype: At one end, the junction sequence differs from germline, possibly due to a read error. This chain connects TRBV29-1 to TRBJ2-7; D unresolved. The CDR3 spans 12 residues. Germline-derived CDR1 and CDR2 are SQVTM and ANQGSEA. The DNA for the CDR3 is TGCAGCGGTGAAGATGGCGGCTACGAGCAGTACTTC. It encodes CSGEDGGYEQYF.

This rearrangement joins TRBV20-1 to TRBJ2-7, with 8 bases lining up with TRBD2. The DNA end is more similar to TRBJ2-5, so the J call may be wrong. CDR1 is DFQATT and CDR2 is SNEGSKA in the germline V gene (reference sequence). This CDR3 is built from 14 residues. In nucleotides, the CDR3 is TGCAGTGCGAGACTAGCGTGGGGACTCGAGACCCAGTACTTC. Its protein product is CSARLAWGLETQYF.

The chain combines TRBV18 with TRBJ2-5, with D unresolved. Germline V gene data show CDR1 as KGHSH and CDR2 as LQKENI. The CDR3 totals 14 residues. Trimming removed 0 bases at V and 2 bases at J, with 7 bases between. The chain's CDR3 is CASSPPELQETQYF. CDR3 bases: TGTGCCAGCTCACCACCGGAATTACAAGAGACCCAGTACTTC. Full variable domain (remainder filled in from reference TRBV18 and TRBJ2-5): NAGVMQNPRHLVRRRGQEARLRCSPMKGHSHVYWYRQLPEEGLKFMVYLQKENIIDESGMPKERFSAEFPKEGPSILRIQQVVRGDSAAYFCASSPPELQETQYFGPGTRLLVL.

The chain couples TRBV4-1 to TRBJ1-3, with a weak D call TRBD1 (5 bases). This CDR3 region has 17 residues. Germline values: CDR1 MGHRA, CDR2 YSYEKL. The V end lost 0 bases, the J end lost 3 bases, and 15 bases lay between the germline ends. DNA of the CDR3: TGCGCCAGCAGCCAAGAGGGGGGAGGAGTAGGTGGAAACACCATATATTTT. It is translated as CASSQEGGGVGGNTIYF.

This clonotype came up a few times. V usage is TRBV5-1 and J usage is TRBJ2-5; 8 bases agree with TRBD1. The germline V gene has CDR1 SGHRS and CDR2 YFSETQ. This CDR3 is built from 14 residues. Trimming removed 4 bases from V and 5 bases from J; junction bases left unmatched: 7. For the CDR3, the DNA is TGCGCCAGCAGCGGACAGGGCCCCAGGGAGACCCAGTACTTC. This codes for CASSGQGPRETQYF.

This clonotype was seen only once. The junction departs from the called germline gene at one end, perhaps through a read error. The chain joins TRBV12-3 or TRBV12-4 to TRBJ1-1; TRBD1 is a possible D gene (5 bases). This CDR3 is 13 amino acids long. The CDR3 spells CAGSLTANTEAFF. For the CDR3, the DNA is TGTGCCGGCAGTCTGACAGCGAACACTGAAGCTTTCTTT.

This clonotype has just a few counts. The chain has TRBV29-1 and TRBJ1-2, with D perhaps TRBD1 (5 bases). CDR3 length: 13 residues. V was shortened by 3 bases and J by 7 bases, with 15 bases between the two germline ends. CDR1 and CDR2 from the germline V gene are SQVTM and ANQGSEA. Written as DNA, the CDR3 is TGCAGCGTTGATCTCGGCAGGGACGGTGGCTACACCTTC. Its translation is CSVDLGRDGGYTF. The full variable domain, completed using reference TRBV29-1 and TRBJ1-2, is SAVISQKPSRDICQRGTSLTIQCQVDSQVTMMFWYRQQPGQSLTLIATANQGSEATYESGFVIDKFPISRPNLTFSTLTVSNMSPEDSSIYLCSVDLGRDGGYTFGSGTRLTVV.

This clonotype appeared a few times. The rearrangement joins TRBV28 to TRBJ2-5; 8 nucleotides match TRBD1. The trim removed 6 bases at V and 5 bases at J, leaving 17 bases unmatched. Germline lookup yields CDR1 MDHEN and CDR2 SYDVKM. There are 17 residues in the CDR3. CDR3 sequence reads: CASSDRGWDRRIETQYF. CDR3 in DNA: TGTGCCAGCAGCGACAGGGGTTGGGATCGCCGGATTGAGACCCAGTACTTC.

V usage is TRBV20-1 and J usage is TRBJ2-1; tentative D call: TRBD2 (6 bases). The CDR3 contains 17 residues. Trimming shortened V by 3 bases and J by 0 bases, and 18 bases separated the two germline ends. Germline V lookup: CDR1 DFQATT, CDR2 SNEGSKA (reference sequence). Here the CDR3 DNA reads TGCAGTGCTAGGAGGTCTCGCGGGGAGAGCTCCTACAATGAGCAGTTCTTC. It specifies CSARRSRGESSYNEQFF.

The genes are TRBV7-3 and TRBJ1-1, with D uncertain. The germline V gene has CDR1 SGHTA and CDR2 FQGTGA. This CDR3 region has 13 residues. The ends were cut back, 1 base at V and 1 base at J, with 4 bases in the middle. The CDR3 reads CASSLIQNTEAFF. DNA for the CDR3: TGTGCCAGCAGCTTAATTCAGAACACTGAAGCTTTCTTT.

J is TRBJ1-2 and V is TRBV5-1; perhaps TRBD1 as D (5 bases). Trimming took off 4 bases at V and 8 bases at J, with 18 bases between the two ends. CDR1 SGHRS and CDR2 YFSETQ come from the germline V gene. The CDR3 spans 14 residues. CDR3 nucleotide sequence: TGCGCCAGCAGCACCGGGGCCCTCGGGAGAGGCTACACCTTC. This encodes CASSTGALGRGYTF. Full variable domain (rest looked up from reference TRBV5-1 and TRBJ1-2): KAGVTQTPRYLIKTRGQQVTLSCSPISGHRSVSWYQQTPGQGLQFLFEYFSETQRNKGNFPGRFSGRQFSNSRSEMNVSTLELGDSALYLCASSTGALGRGYTFGSGTRLTVV.

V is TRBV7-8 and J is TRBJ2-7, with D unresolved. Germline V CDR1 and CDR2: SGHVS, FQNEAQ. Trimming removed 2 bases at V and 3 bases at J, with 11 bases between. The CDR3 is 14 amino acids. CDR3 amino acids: CASSLPDEGYEQYF. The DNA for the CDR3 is TGTGCCAGCAGCTTACCGGACGAAGGCTACGAGCAGTACTTC.

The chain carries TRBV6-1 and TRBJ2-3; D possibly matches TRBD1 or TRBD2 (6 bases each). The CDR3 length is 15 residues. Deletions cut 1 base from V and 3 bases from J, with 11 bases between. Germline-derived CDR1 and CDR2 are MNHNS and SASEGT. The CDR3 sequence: CASSEEGGRTDTQYF. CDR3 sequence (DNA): TGTGCCAGCAGTGAAGAGGGGGGAAGAACAGATACGCAGTATTTT.

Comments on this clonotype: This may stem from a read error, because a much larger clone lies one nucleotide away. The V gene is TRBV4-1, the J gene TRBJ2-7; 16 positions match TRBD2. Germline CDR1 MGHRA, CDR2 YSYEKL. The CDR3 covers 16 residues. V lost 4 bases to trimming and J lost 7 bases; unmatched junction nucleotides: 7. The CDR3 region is CASSLGLAGGLNEQYF. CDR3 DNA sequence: TGCGCCAGCAGCCTGGGACTAGCGGGGGGGCTGAATGAGCAGTACTTC.

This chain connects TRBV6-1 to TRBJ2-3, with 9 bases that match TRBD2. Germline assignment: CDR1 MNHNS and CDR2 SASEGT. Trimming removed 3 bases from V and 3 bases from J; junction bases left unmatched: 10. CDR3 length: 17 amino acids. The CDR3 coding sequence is TGTGCCAGCAGTGAGGAACTCTATAGCGGGGGAACAGATACGCAGTATTTT. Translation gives CASSEELYSGGTDTQYF.

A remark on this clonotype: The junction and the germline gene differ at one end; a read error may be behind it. CDR3 coding DNA: TGCGCCAGCAGCGATATGACCGGGGAGCTGTTTTTT. Translating gives CASSDMTGELFF. This sequence joins TRBV2 and TRBJ2-2; D not certain. CDR1 and CDR2 from the germline V gene are SNHLY and FYNNEI. The CDR3 totals 12 residues.

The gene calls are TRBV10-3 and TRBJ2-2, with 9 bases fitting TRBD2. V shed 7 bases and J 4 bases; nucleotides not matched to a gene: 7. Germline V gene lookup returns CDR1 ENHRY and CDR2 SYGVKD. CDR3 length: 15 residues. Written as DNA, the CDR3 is TGTGCCATCACCGGAGCGGGAGGTGGCACCGGGGAGCTGTTTTTT. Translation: CAITGAGGGTGELFF.

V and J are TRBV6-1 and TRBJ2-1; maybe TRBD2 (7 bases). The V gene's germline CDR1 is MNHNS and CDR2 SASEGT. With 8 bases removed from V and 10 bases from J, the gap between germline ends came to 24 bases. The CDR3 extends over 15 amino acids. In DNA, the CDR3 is TGTGCCAGCGCCAGGAGCGGGACACTGTCCTACGAGCAGTTCTTC. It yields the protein CASARSGTLSYEQFF.

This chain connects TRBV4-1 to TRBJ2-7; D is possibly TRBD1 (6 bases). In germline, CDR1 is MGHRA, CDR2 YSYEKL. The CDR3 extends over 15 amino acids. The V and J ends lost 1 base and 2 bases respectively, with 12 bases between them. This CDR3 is CASSQAPGQPYEQYF. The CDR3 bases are TGCGCCAGCAGCCAAGCACCGGGACAACCCTACGAGCAGTACTTC.